The present T cell receptor (beta chain) was sequenced within a study of cytotoxic CD8 clonotypes in ibrutinib-treated CLL. V was cut by 5 bases and J by 1 base, with 13 bases left in between. The CDR3 covers 15 residues. The germline V gene has CDR1 SGHRS and CDR2 YFSETQ. Method: immunoSEQ multiplex PCR; TCRdb's copy keeps in-frame clones and lacks some. The sample contains 330,000 or so clones, roughly 71% of which appear only once. The chain recombines TRBV5-1 with TRBJ2-1; D not certain. The sequencing here drew on PBMCs, taken after 36 months of ibrutinib treatment. The TCR sequence derives from a human donor with chronic lymphocytic leukemia. The CDR3 DNA reads as TGCGCCAGCAGTACACCAACCTCTTCCTACAATGAGCAGTTCTTC. It encodes CASSTPTSSYNEQFF. The complete variable domain, with remaining parts taken from reference TRBV5-1 and TRBJ2-1, reads KAGVTQTPRYLIKTRGQQVTLSCSPISGHRSVSWYQQTPGQGLQFLFEYFSETQRNKGNFPGRFSGRQFSNSRSEMNVSTLELGDSALYLCASSTPTSSYNEQFFGPGTRLTVL.